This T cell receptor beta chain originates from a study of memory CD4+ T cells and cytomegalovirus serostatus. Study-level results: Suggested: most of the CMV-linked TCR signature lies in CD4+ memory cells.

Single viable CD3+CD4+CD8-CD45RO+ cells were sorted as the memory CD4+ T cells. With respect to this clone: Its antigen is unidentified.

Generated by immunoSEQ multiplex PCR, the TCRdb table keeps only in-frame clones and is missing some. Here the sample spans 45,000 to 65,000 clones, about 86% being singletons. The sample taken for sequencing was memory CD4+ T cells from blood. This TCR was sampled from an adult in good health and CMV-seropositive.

CDR3 coding DNA: TGTGCCAGCAGGCCCGGGGACTCTGGAAACACCATATATTTT. Translating gives CASRPGDSGNTIYF. This chain connects TRBV6-5 to TRBJ1-3; no reliable D call. The CDR3 extends over 14 amino acids. Germline assignment: CDR1 MNHEY and CDR2 SVGAGI. The V end was cut by 6 bases, the J end by 0 bases, with 9 bases between.